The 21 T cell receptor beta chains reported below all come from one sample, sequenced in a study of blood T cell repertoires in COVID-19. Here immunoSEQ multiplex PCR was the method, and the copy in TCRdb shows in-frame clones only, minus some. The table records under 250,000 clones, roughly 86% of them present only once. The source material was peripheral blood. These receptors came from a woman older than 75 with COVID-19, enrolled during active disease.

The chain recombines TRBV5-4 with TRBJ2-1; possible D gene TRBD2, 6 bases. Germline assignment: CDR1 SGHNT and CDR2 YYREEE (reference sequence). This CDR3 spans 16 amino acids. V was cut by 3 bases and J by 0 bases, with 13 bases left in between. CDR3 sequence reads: CASSSGEGSSYNEQFF. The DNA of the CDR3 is TGTGCCAGCAGCTCGGGAGAGGGGAGCTCCTACAATGAGCAGTTCTTC.

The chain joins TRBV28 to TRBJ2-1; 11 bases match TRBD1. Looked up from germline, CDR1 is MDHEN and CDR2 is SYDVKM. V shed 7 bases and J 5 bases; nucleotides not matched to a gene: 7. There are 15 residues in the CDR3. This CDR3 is CASTPGTGGDNEQFF. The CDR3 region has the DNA TGTGCCAGCACCCCTGGGACAGGGGGGGACAATGAGCAGTTCTTC.

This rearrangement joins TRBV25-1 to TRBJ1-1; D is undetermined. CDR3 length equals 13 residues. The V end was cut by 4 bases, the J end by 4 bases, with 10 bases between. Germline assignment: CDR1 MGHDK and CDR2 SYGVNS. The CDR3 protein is CASSVSVATEAFF. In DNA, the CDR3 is TGTGCCAGCAGTGTCTCGGTCGCCACTGAAGCTTTCTTT. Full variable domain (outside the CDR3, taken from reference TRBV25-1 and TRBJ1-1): EADIYQTPRYLVIGTGKKITLECSQTMGHDKMYWYQQDPGMELHLIHYSYGVNSTEKGDLSSESTVSRIRTEHFPLTLESARPSHTSQYLCASSVSVATEAFFGQGTRLTVV.

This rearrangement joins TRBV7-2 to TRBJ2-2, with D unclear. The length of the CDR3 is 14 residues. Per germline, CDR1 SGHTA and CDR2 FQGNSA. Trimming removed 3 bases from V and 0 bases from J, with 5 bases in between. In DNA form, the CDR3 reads TGTGCCAGCAGCTTCCCCGCGAACACCGGGGAGCTGTTTTTT. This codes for CASSFPANTGELFF.

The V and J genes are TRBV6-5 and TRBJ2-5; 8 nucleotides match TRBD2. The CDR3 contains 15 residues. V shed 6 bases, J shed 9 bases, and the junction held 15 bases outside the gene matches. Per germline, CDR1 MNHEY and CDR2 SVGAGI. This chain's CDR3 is CASRSPGLGRVAQYF. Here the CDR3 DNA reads TGTGCCAGCAGATCTCCGGGACTCGGGAGGGTGGCCCAGTACTTC.

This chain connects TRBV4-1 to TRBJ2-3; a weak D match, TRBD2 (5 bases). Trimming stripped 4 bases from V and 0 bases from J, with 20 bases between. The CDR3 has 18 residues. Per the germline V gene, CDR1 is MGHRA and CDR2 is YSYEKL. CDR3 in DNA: TGCGCCAGCAGCCGGACGGGGAGAACCGACCCTAGCACAGATACGCAGTATTTT. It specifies CASSRTGRTDPSTDTQYF.

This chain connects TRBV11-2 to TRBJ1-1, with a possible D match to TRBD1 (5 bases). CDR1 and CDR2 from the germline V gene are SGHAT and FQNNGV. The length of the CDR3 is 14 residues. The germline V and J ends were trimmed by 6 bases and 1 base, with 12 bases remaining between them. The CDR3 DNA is TGTGCCAGCAGGCCAGGGATCCCGAACACTGAAGCTTTCTTT. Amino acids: CASRPGIPNTEAFF.

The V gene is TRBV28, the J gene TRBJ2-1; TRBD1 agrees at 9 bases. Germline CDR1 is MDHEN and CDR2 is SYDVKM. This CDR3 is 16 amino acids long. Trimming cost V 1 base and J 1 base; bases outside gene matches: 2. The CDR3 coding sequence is TGTGCCAGCAGTTTATCGGGACAGGGTTCCTACAATGAGCAGTTCTTC. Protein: CASSLSGQGSYNEQFF.

The CDR3 is CASSSGTGANYGYTF. CDR3 DNA: TGTGCCAGCAGCTCCGGGACAGGAGCCAACTATGGCTACACCTTC. This sequence joins TRBV7-9 and TRBJ1-2, with 8 bases matching TRBD1. CDR3 length: 15 amino acids. The germline CDR1 and CDR2 sequences are SEHNR and FQNEAQ (reference sequence). Germline trimming cut 4 bases from V and 2 bases from J; bases unmatched to any gene: 6.

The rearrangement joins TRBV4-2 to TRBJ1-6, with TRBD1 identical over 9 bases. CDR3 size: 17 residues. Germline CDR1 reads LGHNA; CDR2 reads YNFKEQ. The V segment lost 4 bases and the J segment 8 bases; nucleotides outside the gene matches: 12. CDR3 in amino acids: CASSLSITGGAYSPLHF. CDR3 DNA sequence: TGTGCCAGCAGCCTCTCTATTACAGGGGGCGCCTATTCACCCCTCCACTTT.

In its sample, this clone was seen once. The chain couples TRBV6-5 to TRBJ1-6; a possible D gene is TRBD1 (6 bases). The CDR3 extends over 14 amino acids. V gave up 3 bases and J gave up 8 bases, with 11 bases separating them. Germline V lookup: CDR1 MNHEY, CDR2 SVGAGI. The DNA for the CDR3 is TGTGCCAGCAGTTATGGACAGACCCATTCACCCCTCCACTTT. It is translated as CASSYGQTHSPLHF.

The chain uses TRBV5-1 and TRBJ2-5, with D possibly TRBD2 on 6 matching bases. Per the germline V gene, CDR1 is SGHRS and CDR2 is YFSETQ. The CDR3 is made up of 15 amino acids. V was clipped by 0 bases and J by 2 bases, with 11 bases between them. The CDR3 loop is CASSLEGLAQETQYF. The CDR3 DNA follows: TGCGCCAGCAGCTTGGAGGGCCTAGCGCAAGAGACCCAGTACTTC.

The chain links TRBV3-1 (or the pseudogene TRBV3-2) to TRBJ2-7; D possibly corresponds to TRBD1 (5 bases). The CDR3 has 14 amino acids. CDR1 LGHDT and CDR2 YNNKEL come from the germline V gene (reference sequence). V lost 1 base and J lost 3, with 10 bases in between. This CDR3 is CASSQGQSHYEQYV. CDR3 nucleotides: TGTGCCAGCAGCCAAGGACAGAGCCACTACGAGCAGTACGTC.

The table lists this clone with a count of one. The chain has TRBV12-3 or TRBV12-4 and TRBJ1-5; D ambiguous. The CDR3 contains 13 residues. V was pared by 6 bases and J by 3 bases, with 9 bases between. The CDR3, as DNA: TGTGCCAGCAGCCTCGTCCCCAATCAGCCCCAGCATTTT. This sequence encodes CASSLVPNQPQHF.

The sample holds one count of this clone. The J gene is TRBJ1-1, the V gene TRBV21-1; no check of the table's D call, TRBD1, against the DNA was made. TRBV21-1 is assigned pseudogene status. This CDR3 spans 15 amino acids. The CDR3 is CATSLPDRRDTEAFF. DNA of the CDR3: TGTGCCACCTCGCTACCGGACAGGCGAGACACTGAAGCTTTCTTT.

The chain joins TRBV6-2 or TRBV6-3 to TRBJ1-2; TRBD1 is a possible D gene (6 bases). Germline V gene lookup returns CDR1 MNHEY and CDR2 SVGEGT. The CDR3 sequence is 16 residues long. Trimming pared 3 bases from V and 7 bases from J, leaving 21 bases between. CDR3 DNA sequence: TGTGCCAGCAGTTATGACCCGGGGACACCTCCGACTGGCTACACCTTC. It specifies CASSYDPGTPPTGYTF.

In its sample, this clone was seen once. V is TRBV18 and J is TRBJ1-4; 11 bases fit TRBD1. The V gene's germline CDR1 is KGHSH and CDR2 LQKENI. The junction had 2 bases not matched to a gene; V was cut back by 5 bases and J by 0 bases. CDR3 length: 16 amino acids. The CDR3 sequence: CASSTGQGATNEKLFF. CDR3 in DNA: TGTGCCAGCTCAACGGGACAGGGGGCAACTAATGAAAAACTGTTTTTT.

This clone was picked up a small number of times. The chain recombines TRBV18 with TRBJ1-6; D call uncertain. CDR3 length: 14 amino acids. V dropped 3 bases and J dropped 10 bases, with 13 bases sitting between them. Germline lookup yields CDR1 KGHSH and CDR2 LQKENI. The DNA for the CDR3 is TGTGCCAGCTCACCTGTGCCAGATGGCTCACCCCTCCACTTT. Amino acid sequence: CASSPVPDGSPLHF. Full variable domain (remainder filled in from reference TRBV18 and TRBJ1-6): NAGVMQNPRHLVRRRGQEARLRCSPMKGHSHVYWYRQLPEEGLKFMVYLQKENIIDESGMPKERFSAEFPKEGPSILRIQQVVRGDSAAYFCASSPVPDGSPLHFGNGTRLTVT.

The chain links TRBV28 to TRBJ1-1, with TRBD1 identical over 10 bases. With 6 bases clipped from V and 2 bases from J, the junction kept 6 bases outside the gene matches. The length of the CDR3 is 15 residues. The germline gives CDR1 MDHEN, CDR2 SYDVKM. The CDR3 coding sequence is TGTGCCAGCAGAATCCGGGACAGGGGAAACACTGAAGCTTTCTTT. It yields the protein CASRIRDRGNTEAFF. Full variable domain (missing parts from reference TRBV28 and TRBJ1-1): DVKVTQSSRYLVKRTGEKVFLECVQDMDHENMFWYRQDPGLGLRLIYFSYDVKMKEKGDIPEGYSVSREKKERFSLILESASTNQTSMYLCASRIRDRGNTEAFFGQGTRLTVV.

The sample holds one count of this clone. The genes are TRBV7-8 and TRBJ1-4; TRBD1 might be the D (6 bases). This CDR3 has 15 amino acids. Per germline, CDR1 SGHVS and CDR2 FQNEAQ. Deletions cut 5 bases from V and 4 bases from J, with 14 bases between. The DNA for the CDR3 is TGTGCCAGCAGCCCACCGGACAGCCTTAATGAAAAACTGTTTTTT. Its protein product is CASSPPDSLNEKLFF. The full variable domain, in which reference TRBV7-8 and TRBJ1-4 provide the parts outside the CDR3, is GAGVSQSPRYKVAKRGQDVALRCDPISGHVSLFWYQQALGQGPEFLTYFQNEAQLDKSGLPSDRFFAERPEGSVSTLKIQRTQQEDSAVYLCASSPPDSLNEKLFFGSGTQLSVL.

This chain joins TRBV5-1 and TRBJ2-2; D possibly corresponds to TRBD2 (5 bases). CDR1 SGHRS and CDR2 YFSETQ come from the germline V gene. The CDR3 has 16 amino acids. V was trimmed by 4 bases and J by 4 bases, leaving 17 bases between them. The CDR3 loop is CASSPLAGGSTGELFF. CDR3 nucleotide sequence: TGCGCCAGCAGCCCTCTAGCTGGCGGGTCCACCGGGGAGCTGTTTTTT.